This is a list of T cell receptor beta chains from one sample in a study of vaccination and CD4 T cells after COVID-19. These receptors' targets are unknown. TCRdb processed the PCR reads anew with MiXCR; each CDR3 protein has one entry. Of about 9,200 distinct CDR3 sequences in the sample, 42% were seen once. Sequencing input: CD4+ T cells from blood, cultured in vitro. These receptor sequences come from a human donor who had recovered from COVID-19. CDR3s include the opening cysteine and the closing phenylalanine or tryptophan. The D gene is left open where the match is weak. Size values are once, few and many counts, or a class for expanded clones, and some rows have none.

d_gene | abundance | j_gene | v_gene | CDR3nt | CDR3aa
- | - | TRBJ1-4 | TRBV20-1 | TGCAGTGCGCGACAGGAGGGGAGTGAAAAACTGTTTTTT | CSARQEGSEKLFF
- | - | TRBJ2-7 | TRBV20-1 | TGCAGTGCTAGCCGACCCGGGACCTCCTACGAGCAGTACTTC | CSASRPGTSYEQYF
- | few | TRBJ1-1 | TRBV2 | TGTGCCAGCAGCCAGGAACAGAACACTGAAGCTTTCTTT | CASSQEQNTEAFF
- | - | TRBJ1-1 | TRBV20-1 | TGCAGTGCTAGGGATCTGAGGCAGGGTAGCACTGAAGCTTTCTTT | CSARDLRQGSTEAFF
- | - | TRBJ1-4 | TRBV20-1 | TGCAGTGCTAGTCACTTACGGGGGACACTGGAGGAAAAACTGTTTTTT | CSASHLRGTLEEKLFF
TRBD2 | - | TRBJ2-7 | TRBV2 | TGTGCCAGCCGCCGCGGGGGGAATAGTAACGAGCAGTACTTC | CASRRGGNSNEQYF
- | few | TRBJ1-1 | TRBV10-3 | TGTGCCATCAGTGACGGACTTATGAACACTGAAGCTTTCTTT | CAISDGLMNTEAFF
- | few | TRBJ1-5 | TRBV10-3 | TGTGCCGCCGCAGAGGGTGTCAAGGGCAATCAGCCCCAGCATTTT | CAAAEGVKGNQPQHF
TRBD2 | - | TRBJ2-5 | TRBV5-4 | TGTGCCAGCAGCTTGTGGGGAGGGGAGACCCAGTACTTC | CASSLWGGETQYF
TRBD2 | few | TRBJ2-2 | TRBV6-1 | TGTGCCAGCAGTGAATTTGGGGGACTAGCGTATCGGAACACCGGGGAGCTGTTTTTT | CASSEFGGLAYRNTGELFF
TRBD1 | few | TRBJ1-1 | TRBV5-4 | TGTGCCAGCAGCTTGCCGACAGGGGGGTACACTGAAGCTTTCTTT | CASSLPTGGYTEAFF
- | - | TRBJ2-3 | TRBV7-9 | TGTGCCAGCAGCCCGCTACCCGGTACGCAGTATTTT | CASSPLPGTQYF
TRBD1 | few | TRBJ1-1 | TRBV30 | TGTGCCTGGAGTGCCGGGACAGGGAGGAGCACTGAAGCTTTCTTT | CAWSAGTGRSTEAFF
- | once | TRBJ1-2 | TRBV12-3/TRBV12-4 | TGTGCCAGCAGCCGTGATCCTCGCGGCGGCTATGGCTACACCTTC | CASSRDPRGGYGYTF
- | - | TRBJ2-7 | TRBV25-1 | TGTGCCAGCAGTGAAACCCGGGACGGCTCCTACGAGCAGTACTTC | CASSETRDGSYEQYF
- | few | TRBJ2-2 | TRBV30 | TGTGCCTGGAGTGTACAGGCCGGGGAGCTGTTTTTT | CAWSVQAGELFF
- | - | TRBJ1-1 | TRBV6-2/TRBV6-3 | TGTGCCAGCCGGGACTCCGTAGCGGAAGCTTTCTTT | CASRDSVAEAFF
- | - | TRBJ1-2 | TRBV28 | TGTGCCAGCAGTTTATGGGGGGCTGGCGGAGGGGGCTACACCTTC | CASSLWGAGGGGYTF
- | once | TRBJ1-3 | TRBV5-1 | TGCGCCAGCCAAGACGCGAGCTCTGGAAACACCATATATTTT | CASQDASSGNTIYF
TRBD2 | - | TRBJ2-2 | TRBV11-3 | TGTGCCAGCAGCCCAAGGGGACTAGCGAGAAACACCGGGGAGCTGTTTTTT | CASSPRGLARNTGELFF
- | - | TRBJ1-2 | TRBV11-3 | TGTGCCAGCAGACGAGCGGCGCACTATGGCTACACCTTC | CASRRAAHYGYTF
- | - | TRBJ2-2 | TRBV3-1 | TGTGCCAGCAGCCAAAGTCAGGTGAACACCGGGGAGCTGTTTTTT | CASSQSQVNTGELFF
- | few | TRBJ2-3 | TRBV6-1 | TGTGCCACCGCGTTACGGGGCTCGACAGATACGCAGTATTTT | CATALRGSTDTQYF
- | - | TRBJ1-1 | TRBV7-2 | TGTGCCAGCACCCCACAGGGTCAACGGGCTTTCTTT | CASTPQGQRAFF